Below are 19 T cell receptor beta chains sequenced from a single sample in a study of T-cell memory formation after mild COVID-19. TCRdb independently ran MiXCR on the 5' RACE reads; one entry per CDR3 protein. The sample lists a few hundred thousand distinct CDR3 sequences; approximately 15% were seen once. The sample taken for sequencing was PBMCs or a T cell subset sorted from them (not recorded which). The receptor source for this set is a man between 18 and 35 years old who had mild COVID-19 (a few samples of this study predate the infection). Cell type and time point are not known.

A note on this clonotype: A read error is likely, as this CDR3 ends without the conserved phenylalanine or tryptophan. The gene calls are TRBV7-2 and TRBJ2-2, with 7 bases that match TRBD1. V was pared by 4 bases and J by 5 bases, with 13 bases of the junction left unmatched. Germline CDR1 is SGHTA and CDR2 is FQGNSA. This CDR3 comprises 17 residues. The CDR3 sequence: CASSSRSGTVITGELFL. The CDR3 nucleotides are TGTGCCAGCAGCTCCCGGAGTGGGACAGTAATTACCGGGGAGCTGTTTCTT.

The chain has TRBV6-6 and TRBJ1-6; D call uncertain. The V gene lost 7 bases and the J gene lost 9 bases, with 10 bases spanning the gap. The CDR3 is 12 amino acids. Germline CDR1 and CDR2: MNHNY and SVGAGI (reference sequence). The CDR3 protein is CASNPGGSPLHF. DNA of the CDR3: TGTGCCAGCAACCCAGGTGGTTCACCCCTCCACTTT.

This clonotype was counted at least ten times. The chain couples TRBV19 to TRBJ2-3, with D perhaps matching TRBD1 or TRBD2 (6 bases each). Trimming stripped 5 bases from V and 1 base from J, with 13 bases between. Looked up from germline, CDR1 is LNHDA and CDR2 is SQIVND (reference sequence). The CDR3 spans 15 residues. The CDR3 loop is CASSLSGGRTDTQYF. The CDR3 DNA follows: TGTGCCAGTAGTCTTTCCGGGGGCCGCACAGATACGCAGTATTTT.

This clonotype has just a few counts. V and J are TRBV27 and TRBJ1-5; 7 bases fit TRBD1. CDR1 MNHEY and CDR2 SMNVEV come from the germline V gene (reference sequence). The CDR3 is 16 amino acids. Trimming at V came to 6 bases and at J to 3 bases, leaving 11 bases not matched to a gene. The CDR3 DNA is TGTGCCAGCAGAAGTCTACAGGGGAGTGACAATCAGCCCCAGCATTTT. It is translated as CASRSLQGSDNQPQHF.

This clonotype was observed a handful of times. The CDR3 loop is CASSYSLNNNEQFF. In nucleotides, the CDR3 is TGTGCCAGCAGTTACTCGTTAAACAACAATGAGCAGTTCTTC. This chain links TRBV6-2 or TRBV6-3 with TRBJ2-1; no definite D call. Trimming removed 0 bases at V and 5 bases at J, with 8 bases between. The V gene's germline CDR1 is MNHEY and CDR2 SVGEGT. The length of the CDR3 is 14 residues.

The table lists this clonotype with a few counts. The V gene is TRBV5-1, the J gene TRBJ2-5; D not resolved. The CDR3 runs to 16 residues. V lost 0 bases to trimming and J lost 2 bases, with 14 bases between them. Germline V gives CDR1 SGHRS, CDR2 YFSETQ. The CDR3 DNA reads as TGCGCCAGCAGCTTGGTGGTTCGTAACAGACAAGAGACCCAGTACTTC. This codes for CASSLVVRNRQETQYF.

V and J are TRBV28 and TRBJ1-1; 8 bases match TRBD1. Germline CDR1 MDHEN, CDR2 SYDVKM. The CDR3 is 15 amino acids. The V segment lost 4 bases and the J segment 1 base; nucleotides outside the gene matches: 5. In nucleotides, the CDR3 is TGTGCCAGCAGTTCGCCGGGACAGGAGAACACTGAAGCTTTCTTT. It encodes CASSSPGQENTEAFF.

In this sample, this clonotype turned up a few times. The chain links TRBV6-2 or TRBV6-3 to TRBJ2-7; 9 nucleotides match TRBD1. The CDR3 has 12 residues. Germline assignment: CDR1 MNHEY and CDR2 SVGEGT. This chain's CDR3 is CASSSLPGQGLV. CDR3 DNA: TGTGCCAGCAGTTCACTCCCGGGACAGGGACTCGTC.

This chain links TRBV6-5 with TRBJ2-3, with TRBD2 matching 10 bases. The germline gives CDR1 MNHEY, CDR2 SVGAGI. J lost 0 bases, V lost 8 bases, and 8 bases had no gene match. The CDR3 covers 16 residues. CDR3 nucleotides: TGTGCCAGCGCCGATCTTAGCGGGGGGAGCACAGATACGCAGTATTTT. It codes for CASADLSGGSTDTQYF.

The CDR3 sequence is CASSPPGQPNQPQHF. The CDR3, as DNA: TGTGCCAGCTCACCGCCGGGACAGCCAAATCAGCCCCAGCATTTT. The chain combines TRBV18 with TRBJ1-5; TRBD1 aligns across 7 bases. The CDR3 runs to 15 residues. The junction had 6 bases not matched to a gene; V was cut back by 3 bases and J by 4 bases. Germline V gene data show CDR1 as KGHSH and CDR2 as LQKENI.

The chain has TRBV27 and TRBJ2-3, with TRBD2 matching over 9 bases. The V segment lost 2 bases and the J segment 6 bases; nucleotides outside the gene matches: 9. The CDR3 runs to 16 residues. Germline CDR1 is MNHEY and CDR2 is SMNVEV (reference sequence). The CDR3 here is CASSLKVAGAGDTQYF. The CDR3 DNA reads TGTGCCAGCAGTTTAAAGGTAGCGGGGGCTGGGGATACGCAGTATTTT.

The chain combines TRBV11-2 with TRBJ2-3; maybe TRBD2 (6 bases). CDR1 and CDR2 (germline): SGHAT, FQNNGV. This CDR3 region has 16 residues. Between the trimmed V and J ends, which lost 4 bases and 5 bases, there was a span of 19 bases. CDR3 sequence (DNA): TGTGCCAGCAGCTCCCGACTAGACCCCGGGGGAGATACGCAGTATTTT. Its protein product is CASSSRLDPGGDTQYF.

The rearrangement uses TRBV7-2 and TRBJ2-4, with D perhaps TRBD1 or TRBD2 (5 bases each). Germline V gene lookup returns CDR1 SGHTA and CDR2 FQGNSA. Trimming cost V 1 base and J 0 bases, with 13 bases left between them. This CDR3 region has 17 residues. The CDR3 region is CASSLVGAGLAKNIQYF. In nucleotides, the CDR3 is TGTGCCAGCAGCTTAGTCGGGGCAGGGCTAGCCAAAAACATTCAGTACTTC.

The chain joins TRBV20-1 to TRBJ2-7; no reliable D call. Germline V gene lookup returns CDR1 DFQATT and CDR2 SNEGSKA (reference sequence). The CDR3 has 14 residues. Trimming removed 0 bases at V and 4 bases at J, with 13 bases between. The CDR3 bases are TGCAGTGCTAGAGAGATGGAGCGAAATTACGAGCAGTACGTC. This encodes CSAREMERNYEQYV.

J is TRBJ2-1 and V is TRBV12-3 or TRBV12-4; 9 bases are a match to TRBD1. After removal of 4 bases from V and 7 bases from J, the junction contained 5 bases not matched to a gene. This CDR3 region has 14 residues. Here the CDR3 reads CASSSQGARNEQFF. The CDR3 DNA reads TGTGCCAGCAGTTCACAGGGGGCGCGGAATGAGCAGTTCTTC.

This clonotype was observed a handful of times. The chain has TRBV29-1 and TRBJ2-5, with 12 nucleotides matching TRBD1. The CDR3 totals 13 residues. V shed 7 bases, J shed 6 bases, and the junction held 6 bases outside the gene matches. Germline V gene data show CDR1 as SQVTM and CDR2 as ANQGSEA. CDR3 DNA: TGCAGCGCGGGGTGGGACAGGGGGCAGACCCAGTACTTC. Translating it yields CSAGWDRGQTQYF.

This clonotype has a handful of counts. This sequence joins TRBV14 and TRBJ2-2, with D perhaps matching TRBD1 (5 bases). The ends were cut back, 0 bases at V and 13 bases at J, with 6 bases in the middle. The CDR3 has 11 residues. In germline, CDR1 is SGHDN, CDR2 FVKESK. This CDR3 is CASSQEQGLFF. The CDR3, as DNA: TGTGCCAGCAGCCAAGAGCAGGGGCTGTTTTTT.

The V and J genes are TRBV20-1 and TRBJ1-2, with no clear D. Germline CDR1 reads DFQATT; CDR2 reads SNEGSKA (reference sequence). The V end was cut by 6 bases, the J end by 6 bases, with 8 bases between. CDR3 length: 10 residues. DNA for the CDR3: TGCAGTGCCCGGGAGGATGGCTACACCTTC. This gives the protein CSAREDGYTF.

V is TRBV4-3 and J is TRBJ1-1; 8 positions agree with TRBD1. The CDR3 totals 13 residues. Germline V CDR1 and CDR2: LGHNA, YSLEER. Germline trimming cut 4 bases from V and 4 bases from J; bases unmatched to any gene: 2. The CDR3 DNA reads as TGCGCCAGCAGCCGGACAGGGAGCACTGAAGCTTTCTTT. It codes for CASSRTGSTEAFF.